The clone carrying this TCR beta chain was counted a few times. Antigen: not known. With a J-beta primer mix and a sample-barcoded 5' primer, a second PCR ran about 7 to 12 cycles. Paired-end reads containing CDR3 totaled no fewer than 2.5 million for each sample. TCRdb passed the 5' RACE reads through MiXCR, listing each CDR3 protein once. The sample shows about 770,000 distinct CDR3 sequences, under 45% of them seen only once. These data belong to a study of blood T cells in healthy people across ages. Findings of the study overall: While age rose, TCR beta diversity per million T cells dropped in a roughly linear way. It was found that TCR beta diversity correlated strongly with the percentage of naive T cells.

The germline gives CDR1 DFQATT, CDR2 SNEGSKA (reference sequence). The V gene end was trimmed by 6 bases and the J gene end by 6 bases; junction bases not matched to a gene: 9. The CDR3 contains 13 residues. The sequence came from a man aged 60 to 75 in good health. Sequences were obtained from blood. The chain combines TRBV20-1 with TRBJ1-2; 8 bases fit TRBD1. In DNA, the CDR3 is TGCAGTGCAAGGACAGGGAGGAGGGATGGCTACACCTTC. Encoded protein: CSARTGRRDGYTF.